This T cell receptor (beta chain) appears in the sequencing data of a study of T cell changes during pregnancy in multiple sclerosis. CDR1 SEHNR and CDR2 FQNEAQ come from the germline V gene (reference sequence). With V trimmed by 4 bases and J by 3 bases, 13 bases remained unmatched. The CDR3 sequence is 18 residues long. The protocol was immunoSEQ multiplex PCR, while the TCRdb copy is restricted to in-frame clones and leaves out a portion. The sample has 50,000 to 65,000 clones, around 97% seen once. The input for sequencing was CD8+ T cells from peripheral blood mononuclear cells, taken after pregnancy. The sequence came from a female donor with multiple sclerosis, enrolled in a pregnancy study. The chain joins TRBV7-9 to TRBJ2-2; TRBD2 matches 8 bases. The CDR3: CASSSAGGGDGHTGELFF. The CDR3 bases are TGTGCCAGCAGCTCCGCCGGGGGGGGTGACGGACACACCGGGGAGCTGTTTTTT.